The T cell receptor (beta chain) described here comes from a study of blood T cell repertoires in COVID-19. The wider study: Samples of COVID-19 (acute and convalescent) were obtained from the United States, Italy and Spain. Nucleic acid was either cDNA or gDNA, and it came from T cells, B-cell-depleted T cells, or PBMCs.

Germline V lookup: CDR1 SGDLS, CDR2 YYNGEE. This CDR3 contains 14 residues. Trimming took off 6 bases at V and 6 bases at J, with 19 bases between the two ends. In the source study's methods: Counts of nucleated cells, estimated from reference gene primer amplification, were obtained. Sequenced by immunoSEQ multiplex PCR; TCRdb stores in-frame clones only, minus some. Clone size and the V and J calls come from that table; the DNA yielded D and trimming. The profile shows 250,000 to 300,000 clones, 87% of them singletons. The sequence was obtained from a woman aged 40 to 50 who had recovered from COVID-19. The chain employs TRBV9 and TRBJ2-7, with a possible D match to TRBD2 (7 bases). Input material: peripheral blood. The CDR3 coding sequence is TGTGCCAGCAACCGAGGGGGGGCGATCGCCGAGCAGTACTTC. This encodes CASNRGGAIAEQYF.